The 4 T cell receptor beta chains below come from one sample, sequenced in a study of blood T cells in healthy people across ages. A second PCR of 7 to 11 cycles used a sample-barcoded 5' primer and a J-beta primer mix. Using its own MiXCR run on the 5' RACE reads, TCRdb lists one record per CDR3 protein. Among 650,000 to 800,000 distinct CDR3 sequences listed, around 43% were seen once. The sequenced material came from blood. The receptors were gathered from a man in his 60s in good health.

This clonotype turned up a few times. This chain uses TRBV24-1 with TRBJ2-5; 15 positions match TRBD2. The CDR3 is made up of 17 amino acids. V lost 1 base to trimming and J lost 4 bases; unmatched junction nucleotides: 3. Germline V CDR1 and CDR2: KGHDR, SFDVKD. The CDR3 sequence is CATSDFGLAGGLETQYF. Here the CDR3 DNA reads TGTGCCACCAGTGATTTCGGACTAGCGGGGGGGCTAGAGACCCAGTACTTC.

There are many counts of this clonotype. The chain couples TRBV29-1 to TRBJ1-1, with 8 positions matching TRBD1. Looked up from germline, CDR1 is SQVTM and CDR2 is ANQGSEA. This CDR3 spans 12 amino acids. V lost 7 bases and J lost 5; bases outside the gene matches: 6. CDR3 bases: TGCAGCGCGGGCCAGGGGGCTACTGAAGCTTTCTTT. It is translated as CSAGQGATEAFF.

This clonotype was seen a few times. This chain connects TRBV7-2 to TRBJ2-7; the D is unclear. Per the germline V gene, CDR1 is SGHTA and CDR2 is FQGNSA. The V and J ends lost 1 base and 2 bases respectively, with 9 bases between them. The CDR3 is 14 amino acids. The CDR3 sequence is CASSLGSTTYEQYF. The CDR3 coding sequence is TGTGCCAGCAGCTTAGGCAGTACAACCTACGAGCAGTACTTC.

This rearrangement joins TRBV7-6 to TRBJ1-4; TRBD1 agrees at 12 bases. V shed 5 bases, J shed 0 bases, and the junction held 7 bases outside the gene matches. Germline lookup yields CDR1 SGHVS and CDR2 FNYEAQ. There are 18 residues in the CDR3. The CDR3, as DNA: TGTGCCAGCAGCCTCGGGACAGGGGGCTATGCAACTAATGAAAAACTGTTTTTT. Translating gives CASSLGTGGYATNEKLFF.